This T cell receptor (beta chain) was documented in a study of blood T cells in healthy people across ages. Study information: Per two T cells, template switching captured roughly one barcoded beta molecule.

Findings of the study overall: The CMV status of each donor remained undetermined, and this could have confounded shifts in expanded clonotypes.

V lost 5 bases, J lost 8 bases, and 9 bases stayed unmatched. CDR1 and CDR2 (germline): SEHNR, FQNEAQ (reference sequence). The CDR3 is 14 amino acids. Per sample, a minimum of 6.5 million PBMCs were isolated. On this clonotype itself: Its antigen is undetermined.

The use of a sample-barcoded 5' primer and a J-beta primer mix characterized a second PCR of roughly 6 to 11 cycles. Each cDNA molecule, via a template-switch adaptor with 12 random nucleotides, was tagged. Each CDR3 protein is one row after TCRdb ran MiXCR on the 5' RACE reads. Among fewer than 2,000,000 distinct CDR3 sequences, 39% were seen once, and the ten largest hold about 23%. This clonotype originated in a human donor in good health. Specimen: blood. The V gene is TRBV7-9, the J gene TRBJ2-1, with 7 bases lining up with TRBD1. Here the CDR3 DNA reads TGTGCCAGCAGCCCCGGACAGGCGTGGGATGAGCAGTTCTTC. This codes for CASSPGQAWDEQFF.